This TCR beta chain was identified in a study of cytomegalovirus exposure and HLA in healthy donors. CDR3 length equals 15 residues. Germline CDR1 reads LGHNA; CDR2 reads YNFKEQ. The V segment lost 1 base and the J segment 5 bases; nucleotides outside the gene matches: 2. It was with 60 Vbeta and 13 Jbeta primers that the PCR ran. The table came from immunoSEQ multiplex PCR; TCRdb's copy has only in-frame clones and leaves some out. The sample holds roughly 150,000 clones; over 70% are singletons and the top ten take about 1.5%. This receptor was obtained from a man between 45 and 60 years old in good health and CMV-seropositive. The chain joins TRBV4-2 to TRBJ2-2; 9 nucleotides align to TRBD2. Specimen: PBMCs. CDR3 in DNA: TGTGCCAGCAGCCAAGTGGCGGGAGGGACCGGGGAGCTGTTTTTT. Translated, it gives CASSQVAGGTGELFF.